This is a list of T cell receptor beta chains from one sample in a study of blood T cell repertoires in COVID-19. Measured with immunoSEQ multiplex PCR; TCRdb has only the in-frame clones, and not every one. The sample holds just under 75,000 clones; roughly 83% are singletons and the top ten take roughly 2.5%. The source material was peripheral blood. The receptors derive from a man at least 80 years old with active or convalescent COVID-19. Both conserved end residues are part of each CDR3. A D gene is named only where the DNA matches it firmly.

v_call: TRBV7-2; j_call: TRBJ2-2; d_call: NA; cdr3_aa: CASSLDVDTGELFF; cdr3_nt: TGTGCCAGCAGCTTAGATGTGGACACTGGGGAGCTGTTTTTT
v_call: TRBV28; j_call: TRBJ1-5; d_call: NA; cdr3_aa: CASSLLNQPQHF; cdr3_nt: TGTGCCAGCAGTTTACTTAATCAGCCCCAGCATTTT
v_call: TRBV6-6; j_call: TRBJ1-2; d_call: NA; cdr3_aa: CASRGGNYGYTF; cdr3_nt: TGTGCCAGCCGAGGGGGAAACTATGGCTACACCTTC
v_call: TRBV4-2; j_call: TRBJ1-1; d_call: NA; cdr3_aa: CASSQDRGFDTEAFF; cdr3_nt: TGTGCCAGCAGCCAAGATAGGGGGTTCGACACTGAAGCTTTCTTT
v_call: TRBV5-5; j_call: TRBJ2-1; d_call: TRBD2; cdr3_aa: CASSLGLAGGYEQFF; cdr3_nt: TGTGCCAGCAGCTTGGGGCTAGCGGGAGGGTATGAGCAGTTCTTC
v_call: TRBV18; j_call: TRBJ1-1; d_call: TRBD1; cdr3_aa: CASSLRQGRDTEAFF; cdr3_nt: TGTGCCAGCTCACTTCGACAGGGCCGGGACACTGAAGCTTTCTTT
v_call: TRBV6-5; j_call: TRBJ1-1; d_call: NA; cdr3_aa: CASSYSSTEAFF; cdr3_nt: TGTGCCAGCAGTTACTCGAGCACTGAAGCTTTCTTT
v_call: TRBV2; j_call: TRBJ1-6; d_call: TRBD1; cdr3_aa: CASSEADRRYSPLHF; cdr3_nt: TGTGCCAGCAGTGAGGCGGACAGGAGATATTCACCCCTCCACTTT
v_call: TRBV4-1; j_call: TRBJ2-3; d_call: NA; cdr3_aa: CASSQVLGDTQYF; cdr3_nt: TGCGCCAGCAGCCAAGTCCTCGGGGATACGCAGTATTTT
v_call: TRBV4-2; j_call: TRBJ2-7; d_call: TRBD1; cdr3_aa: CASSQALGTGAYEQYF; cdr3_nt: TGTGCCAGCAGCCAAGCCCTCGGGACAGGGGCCTACGAGCAGTACTTC
v_call: TRBV6-5; j_call: TRBJ2-7; d_call: NA; cdr3_aa: CASRQNYEQYF; cdr3_nt: TGTGCCAGCAGACAGAACTACGAGCAGTACTTC
v_call: TRBV5-1; j_call: TRBJ2-1; d_call: NA; cdr3_aa: CASSLRATSYNEQFF; cdr3_nt: TGCGCCAGCAGCCTGCGTGCCACGTCCTACAATGAGCAGTTCTTC
v_call: TRBV19; j_call: TRBJ1-1; d_call: NA; cdr3_aa: CASSITTGREVNTEAFF; cdr3_nt: TGTGCCAGTAGTATAACAACAGGGAGGGAGGTGAACACTGAAGCTTTCTTT
v_call: TRBV7-2; j_call: TRBJ2-1; d_call: TRBD2; cdr3_aa: CASSSTSGIMNEQFF; cdr3_nt: TGTGCCAGCAGCTCCACTAGCGGGATTATGAATGAGCAGTTCTTC
v_call: TRBV4-1; j_call: TRBJ2-5; d_call: TRBD1; cdr3_aa: CASSPGGTGGRETQYF; cdr3_nt: TGCGCCAGCAGCCCCGGGGGGACAGGGGGCAGAGAGACCCAGTACTTC